Presented here are 15 T cell receptor beta chains from one specimen sequenced in a study of blood T cell repertoires in COVID-19. Only in-frame clones appear in the TCRdb table, and some are missing; sequencing was by immunoSEQ multiplex PCR. There are 170,000 or so clones in the sample; approximately 81% occur only once, and roughly an eighth lies in the top ten. The sequenced sample consisted of peripheral blood. The source is a young man with active or convalescent COVID-19.

The gene calls are TRBV28 and TRBJ2-7; 9 bases agree with TRBD1. V shed 9 bases and J 6 bases; nucleotides not matched to a gene: 3. Germline-derived CDR1 and CDR2 are MDHEN and SYDVKM. The CDR3 has 11 residues. The CDR3 reads CASRTGVEQYF. For the CDR3, the DNA is TGTGCCAGTCGGACAGGGGTCGAGCAGTACTTC.

The chain links TRBV12-5 to TRBJ1-4; tentative D call: TRBD1 (6 bases). The germline V gene encodes CDR1 LGHNT and CDR2 FRNRAP. The CDR3 length is 16 residues. The V end was cut by 3 bases, the J end by 4 bases, with 15 bases between. The CDR3 nucleotides are TGTGCTAGTGGTTTTAGGGTGGACAGAAATAATGAAAAACTGTTTTTT. Translation: CASGFRVDRNNEKLFF.

V is TRBV14 and J is TRBJ1-6; D uncertain. The CDR3 has 16 residues. V gave up 6 bases and J gave up 0 bases, with 12 bases separating them. Germline assignment: CDR1 SGHDN and CDR2 FVKESK. The DNA of the CDR3 is TGTGCCAGCAGGGGTCTGGGAGACTCCTATAATTCACCCCTCCACTTT. Protein sequence: CASRGLGDSYNSPLHF.

The chain is built from TRBV5-4 and TRBJ2-1, with 10 bases aligning to TRBD1. Looked up from germline, CDR1 is SGHNT and CDR2 is YYREEE (reference sequence). CDR3 length equals 14 residues. V gave up 3 bases and J gave up 5 bases; unmatched junction bases: 2. In DNA form, the CDR3 reads TGTGCCAGCAGCTCGGGACAGGGGAACAATGAGCAGTTCTTC. It encodes CASSSGQGNNEQFF.

The chain carries TRBV11-2 and TRBJ2-1; 9 nucleotides agree with TRBD1. Trimming took 6 bases from V and 9 from J; bases not matched to a gene: 12. This CDR3 is built from 15 residues. Looked up from germline, CDR1 is SGHAT and CDR2 is FQNNGV. The CDR3 sequence is CASSPRDRVVGEQFF. DNA of the CDR3: TGTGCCAGCAGTCCACGGGACAGGGTGGTTGGTGAGCAGTTCTTC.

This chain joins TRBV18 and TRBJ1-2, with D uncertain. Germline loops: CDR1 KGHSH, CDR2 LQKENI. The CDR3 spans 16 residues. Between the trimmed V and J ends, which lost 3 bases and 2 bases, there was a span of 16 bases. Here the CDR3 DNA reads TGTGCCAGCTCACCTCGGGGTGGGCGACGGAACTATGGCTACACCTTC. The encoded protein is CASSPRGGRRNYGYTF.

This clone was seen more than once but under ten times. CDR3 loop: CASSSVRGGDSNQPQHF. CDR3 in DNA: TGTGCCAGCAGCTCCGTCCGGGGGGGCGATAGCAATCAGCCCCAGCATTTT. This chain uses TRBV7-8 with TRBJ1-5; D might be TRBD1 (6 bases). The CDR3 runs 17 residues. Trimming took off 4 bases at V and 0 bases at J, with 16 bases between the two ends. CDR1 and CDR2 from the germline V gene are SGHVS and FQNEAQ.

The chain is built from TRBV18 and TRBJ2-3; D unresolved. The CDR3 has 14 amino acids. The V gene's germline CDR1 is KGHSH and CDR2 LQKENI. V lost 2 bases and J lost 1, with 7 bases in between. Written as DNA, the CDR3 is TGTGCCAGCTCACCAAATCCAGGCACAGATACGCAGTATTTT. Residues: CASSPNPGTDTQYF.

The chain combines TRBV3-1 (or the pseudogene TRBV3-2) with TRBJ2-7; D is ambiguous. This CDR3 contains 12 residues. Germline V gene sequence: CDR1 LGHDT, CDR2 YNNKEL (reference sequence). V lost 5 bases, J lost 4 bases, and 9 bases lay in between. CDR3 coding DNA: TGTGCCAGCAGCGGTACCAGGTACGAGCAGTACTTC. Translated, it gives CASSGTRYEQYF.

This rearrangement joins TRBV7-8 to TRBJ1-4; tentative D call: TRBD1 (5 bases). V lost 3 bases, J lost 1 base, and 9 bases lay in between. Germline V gene sequence: CDR1 SGHVS, CDR2 FQNEAQ. The CDR3 runs to 15 residues. DNA for the CDR3: TGTGCCAGCAGCTTTGGGGCAGGAACTAATGAAAAACTGTTTTTT. Translation: CASSFGAGTNEKLFF.

The chain couples TRBV7-9 to TRBJ1-6, with TRBD1 identical over 9 bases. Germline V CDR1 and CDR2: SEHNR, FQNEAQ (reference sequence). The ends lost 5 bases at V and 10 bases at J; junction bases unmatched: 6. CDR3 size: 14 residues. The CDR3 is CASSQTGGFSPLHF. In DNA form, the CDR3 reads TGTGCCAGCAGCCAGACAGGGGGTTTCTCACCCCTCCACTTT. Variable domain in full (rest from reference TRBV7-9 and TRBJ1-6): DTGVSQNPRHKITKRGQNVTFRCDPISEHNRLYWYRQTLGQGPEFLTYFQNEAQLEKSRLLSDRFSAERPKGSFSTLEIQRTEQGDSAMYLCASSQTGGFSPLHFGNGTRLTVT.

The DNA for the CDR3 is TGTGCCTGGAAAGACAGGGTATTTTTCCAAGAGACCCAGTACTTC. It specifies CAWKDRVFFQETQYF. This chain uses TRBV30 with TRBJ2-5; TRBD1 matches 7 bases. This CDR3 is 15 amino acids long. Germline lookup yields CDR1 GTSNPN and CDR2 SVGIG (reference sequence). After removal of 4 bases from V and 1 base from J, the junction contained 9 bases not matched to a gene.

The chain links TRBV19 to TRBJ2-3; 9 bases line up with TRBD2. V shed 3 bases and J 1 base; nucleotides not matched to a gene: 11. Germline V gene sequence: CDR1 LNHDA, CDR2 SQIVND (reference sequence). This CDR3 has 18 amino acids. In nucleotides, the CDR3 is TGTGCCAGTAGTATGGGCGGGGGGGCGTTCTCTGGCACAGATACGCAGTATTTT. It translates to CASSMGGGAFSGTDTQYF. The entire variable domain, with the rest obtained from reference TRBV19 and TRBJ2-3, is as follows: DGGITQSPKYLFRKEGQNVTLSCEQNLNHDAMYWYRQDPGQGLRLIYYSQIVNDFQKGDIAEGYSVSREKKESFPLTVTSAQKNPTAFYLCASSMGGGAFSGTDTQYFGPGTRLTVL.

The chain has TRBV6-2 or TRBV6-3 and TRBJ2-7; 9 bases align to TRBD2. In germline, CDR1 is MNHEY, CDR2 SVGEGT. After removal of 7 bases from V and 2 bases from J, the junction contained 6 bases not matched to a gene. This CDR3 is 14 amino acids long. The CDR3 coding sequence is TGTGCCAGCACCCCCCCTAGCGGGACCTACGAGCAGTACTTC. Its translation: CASTPPSGTYEQYF.

The chain is built from TRBV4-3 and TRBJ1-1; TRBD1 matches 7 bases. The V and J ends lost 0 bases and 1 base, in that order; junction bases with no gene match: 2. The CDR3 runs to 15 residues. Germline CDR1 and CDR2: LGHNA and YSLEER. Here the CDR3 DNA reads TGCGCCAGCAGCCAAGATCGACAGGGGAACACTGAAGCTTTCTTT. This translates into CASSQDRQGNTEAFF.